This TCR beta chain was recorded in a study of T cell repertoires in cytomegalovirus infection. Study-level information: The public TCR beta signatures pointed to both CMV infection and matching HLA type. Study-wide results and limits: Public TCR beta family frequency separated CMV-and-HLA carriers, including in an independent cohort. Dominating the ex vivo response were HLA-C-restricted CMV-specific TCR beta clonotypes.

This CDR3 region has 16 residues. Losses at the gene ends were 2 bases for V and 1 base for J; bases not matched to a gene: 6. In germline, CDR1 is MNHNY, CDR2 SVGAGI (reference sequence). This clonotype was recorded many times. Antigen: not known. TCRdb re-called the reads with MiXCR, one entry per CDR3 protein. The top ten hold approximately 51% of the sample, which has approximately 260,000 distinct CDR3 sequences, over 15% seen once. This TCR derives from a human donor in good health (CMV status not recorded). Some clones in this sample may be carry-over from other donors' samples. The material sequenced was CD8+ T cells from PBMCs. The chain links TRBV6-6 to TRBJ1-1; 8 nucleotides line up with TRBD1. The CDR3 protein is CASSYLSRGPNTEAFF. CDR3 in DNA: TGTGCCAGCAGTTACCTCAGCAGGGGGCCGAACACTGAAGCTTTCTTT.